This paragraph reports one TCR beta chain. Its antigen is as yet unknown. The repertoire was sequenced with immunoSEQ multiplex PCR; TCRdb's copy has only in-frame clones and lacks some. The sample has about 45,000 clones; 72% are singletons. The sample comes from a study of vaccination effects on CD4 cells after COVID-19. This CDR3 spans 17 amino acids. Subsequent to 10 days of culture, CD4+ T cells were isolated. It was two doses of either the BNT162b2 or mRNA-1273 vaccine that participants received. The V and J genes are TRBV21-1 and TRBJ1-1; TRBD1, the table's D call, lacks a check against the DNA. TRBV21-1 is given as a pseudogene. The specimen comprised CD4+ T cells from PBMCs cultured without peptide, sampled after COVID-19 vaccination. This clonotype was sampled from a human donor who received a COVID-19 vaccine. The CDR3 sequence is CASSTRCRTGTFTEAFF. Here the CDR3 DNA reads TGTGCCAGCAGCACTCGATGTAGGACAGGGACATTCACTGAAGCTTTCTTT.